Here is one TCR beta chain with its context. This same CDR3 is encoded by further DNA sequences in the sample. These data originate in a study of blood T cell repertoires in COVID-19. Authors' analysis steps: Amplification of reference gene primers was used by the study to estimate nucleated cell counts. The repertoire was sequenced with immunoSEQ multiplex PCR; TCRdb's copy has only in-frame clones and lacks some. The V and J calls and the clone size are those of that table, but D and trimming were determined from the DNA. The sample lists 430,000 or so clones, around 90% occurring once. CDR3 length: 11 amino acids. CDR1 and CDR2 from the germline V gene are SQVTM and ANQGSEA. V was pared by 3 bases and J by 4 bases, with 6 bases between.

The genes are TRBV29-1 and TRBJ1-1; D gene uncertain. The sequenced sample was peripheral blood. The receptor comes from a man aged 18-30 years with COVID-19, enrolled during active disease. The CDR3 region is CSVDRGTEAFF. The CDR3 DNA sequence: TGCAGCGTTGACCGGGGCACTGAAGCTTTCTTT.